This is a list of T cell receptor beta chains from one sample in a study of blood T cell repertoires in COVID-19. Clones were read by immunoSEQ multiplex PCR, and TCRdb kept only the in-frame ones, dropping some. The table includes roughly 100,000 clones, about 89% detected once. Material: peripheral blood. Receptors were obtained from a human donor in a cohort sampled during active COVID-19. Each CDR3 is given with its conserved first and last residue. D genes are given only for firm matches. Clone sizes are given selectively: once, few, many, or a class where the clone is expanded.

size	V	length	J	D	CDR3
-	TRBV11-2	15	TRBJ2-5	-	CASTKGTGVGETQYF
-	TRBV7-2	13	TRBJ2-1	-	CASTKGGYNEQFF
once	TRBV5-1	17	TRBJ2-1	TRBD2	CASSVAGLAGTYNEQFF
-	TRBV4-1	16	TRBJ1-1	-	CASSQAGGWAYPEAFF
-	TRBV27	15	TRBJ1-2	TRBD1	CASSQRAGGPYGYTF
few	TRBV5-8	17	TRBJ2-1	-	CASSFPSGTPGRGEQFF
-	TRBV7-2	14	TRBJ1-5	-	CASSSTVGARPQHF
-	TRBV5-5	16	TRBJ1-2	-	CASSRIAELANYGYTF
-	TRBV5-5	14	TRBJ1-4	-	CASSLIYYNENLFF
-	TRBV5-8	14	TRBJ2-2	TRBD1	CASSRDRDRGELFF
-	TRBV6-5	15	TRBJ1-1	TRBD1	CASSYSGTGVTEAFF
-	TRBV3-1/TRBV3-2	13	TRBJ1-3	-	CASSPGQQNTIYF
-	TRBV29-1	16	TRBJ1-2	-	CSVETGRGLRESGYTF
-	TRBV18	17	TRBJ2-3	TRBD2	CASSLGLAGVRTDTQYF
-	TRBV5-1	15	TRBJ2-3	-	CASSLEGLGPDTQYF
-	TRBV7-2	14	TRBJ1-5	TRBD1	CASSAGTGHQPQHF
-	TRBV7-2	16	TRBJ1-5	TRBD1	CASSLETGGGFQPQHF
-	TRBV7-2	14	TRBJ1-6	-	CASSFRGGNSPLHF
-	TRBV9	15	TRBJ2-3	-	CASSVHRERTDTQYF
few	TRBV4-1	15	TRBJ2-7	TRBD2	CASSQGLAVSYEQYF
-	TRBV11-2	14	TRBJ2-5	-	CASTRGLGGETQYF
-	TRBV7-8	14	TRBJ1-5	TRBD1	CASSTRDRAQPQHF
-	TRBV2	18	TRBJ2-7	TRBD1	CASQQSRIGQGWNYEQYF
-	TRBV5-8	18	TRBJ1-2	-	CASSLARQAGFSVRGYTF
-	TRBV7-3	15	TRBJ2-3	-	CASSRLGGGTDTQYF
-	TRBV28	17	TRBJ1-6	TRBD1	CATSPPGQGSYNSPLHF
once	TRBV6-2/TRBV6-3	15	TRBJ1-4	TRBD1	CASSSGQGNGEKLFF
few	TRBV4-2	15	TRBJ1-3	-	CASSQDLGSGNTIYF
-	TRBV11-2	14	TRBJ2-7	-	CASSSLQGRGEQYF
-	TRBV27	13	TRBJ2-5	-	CASSPRMEGTQYF
-	TRBV5-4	17	TRBJ2-2	TRBD2	CASSPGTSGLRPGELFF
-	TRBV27	18	TRBJ2-6	TRBD1	CASSPTWTGGAGANVLTF
once	TRBV5-6	16	TRBJ1-3	-	CASSSQGLISGNTIYF
-	TRBV15	14	TRBJ2-5	-	CATSRDQAQETQYF
-	TRBV5-4	14	TRBJ2-3	-	CASSSDLLIDTQYF
-	TRBV5-6	14	TRBJ1-1	TRBD1	CASSPGQMNTEAFF
-	TRBV25-1	14	TRBJ2-2	-	CASSESGTGGELFF
few	TRBV7-2	15	TRBJ2-3	TRBD2	CASSFRGGPSDTQYF
-	TRBV10-3	17	TRBJ2-2	TRBD2	CAISERGGAGNTGELFF
-	TRBV4-1	16	TRBJ2-5	TRBD1	CASSQKWTGGGETQYF
once	TRBV28	14	TRBJ2-1	TRBD1	CASSWDRLRNEQFF
-	TRBV5-5	14	TRBJ2-1	-	CASSHKNSPNEQFF
-	TRBV7-2	14	TRBJ2-3	-	CASSLGLYTDTQYF
once	TRBV7-2	16	TRBJ2-7	-	CASSLSTGSNGYEQYF
-	TRBV19	13	TRBJ2-7	-	CASSIMDKGEQYF
-	TRBV7-9	15	TRBJ2-2	TRBD2	CASSPTSGFTGELFF
-	TRBV18	15	TRBJ2-1	-	CASSRWGDPGDEQFF
-	TRBV7-8	14	TRBJ2-3	TRBD1	CASSFGQGTDTQYF
-	TRBV7-8	14	TRBJ2-2	TRBD2	CATRLAGGTGELFF
-	TRBV3-1/TRBV3-2	16	TRBJ2-2	-	CASSQFTGEYTGELFF
once	TRBV7-9	16	TRBJ2-2	TRBD1	CASSPRQGWNTGELFF
-	TRBV19	14	TRBJ1-2	TRBD1	CASSIRGQGDGYTF
-	TRBV15	15	TRBJ2-5	-	CATSRAAGLRETQYF